This section outlines one T cell receptor (beta chain) sequence together with its context. This sample was taken from a study of blood T cell repertoires in COVID-19. Study background: Specimens from acute and convalescent COVID-19 originated in the United States, Italy and Spain. The analysed material was cDNA or gDNA that came from T cells, B-cell-depleted T cells, or PBMCs.

In germline, CDR1 is SGDLS, CDR2 YYNGEE. This CDR3 is built from 13 residues. V lost 0 bases to trimming and J lost 6 bases, with 9 bases between them. Authors' analysis steps: Reference gene primer amplification yielded estimated nucleated cell counts. Only in-frame clones appear in the TCRdb table, and some are missing; sequencing was by immunoSEQ multiplex PCR. D and trimming come from the DNA, and the V and J calls and clone size come from that table. In the table there are fewer than 300,000 clones, 90% of which are singletons. The Seattle patients joined while their infection was active and were tracked longitudinally afterward.

Sequencing was done on a sample of peripheral blood. This chain uses TRBV9 with TRBJ1-1; D unclear. This receptor was identified in a woman in her forties or fifties with COVID-19, enrolled during active disease. Here the CDR3 reads CASSVAPKSEAFF. The CDR3 DNA sequence: TGTGCCAGCAGCGTAGCCCCCAAATCTGAAGCTTTCTTT.